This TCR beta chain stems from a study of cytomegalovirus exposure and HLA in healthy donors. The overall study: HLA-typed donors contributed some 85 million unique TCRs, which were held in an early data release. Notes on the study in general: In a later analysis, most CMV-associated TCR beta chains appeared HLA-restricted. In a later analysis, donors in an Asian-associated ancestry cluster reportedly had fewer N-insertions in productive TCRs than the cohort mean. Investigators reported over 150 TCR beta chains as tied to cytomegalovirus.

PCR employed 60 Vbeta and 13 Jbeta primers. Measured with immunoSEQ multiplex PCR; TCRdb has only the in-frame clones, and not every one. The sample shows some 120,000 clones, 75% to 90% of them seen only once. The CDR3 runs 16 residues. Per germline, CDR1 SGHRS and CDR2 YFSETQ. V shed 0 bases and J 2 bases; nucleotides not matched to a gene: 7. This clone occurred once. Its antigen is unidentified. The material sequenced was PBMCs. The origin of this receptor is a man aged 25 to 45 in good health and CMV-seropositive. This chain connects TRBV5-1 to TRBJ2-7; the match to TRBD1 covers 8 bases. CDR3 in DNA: TGCGCCAGCAGCTTGGAAGTGGGCAGGGGGCCCTACGAGCAGTACTTC. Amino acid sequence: CASSLEVGRGPYEQYF. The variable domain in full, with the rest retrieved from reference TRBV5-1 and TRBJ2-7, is KAGVTQTPRYLIKTRGQQVTLSCSPISGHRSVSWYQQTPGQGLQFLFEYFSETQRNKGNFPGRFSGRQFSNSRSEMNVSTLELGDSALYLCASSLEVGRGPYEQYFGPGTRLTVT.